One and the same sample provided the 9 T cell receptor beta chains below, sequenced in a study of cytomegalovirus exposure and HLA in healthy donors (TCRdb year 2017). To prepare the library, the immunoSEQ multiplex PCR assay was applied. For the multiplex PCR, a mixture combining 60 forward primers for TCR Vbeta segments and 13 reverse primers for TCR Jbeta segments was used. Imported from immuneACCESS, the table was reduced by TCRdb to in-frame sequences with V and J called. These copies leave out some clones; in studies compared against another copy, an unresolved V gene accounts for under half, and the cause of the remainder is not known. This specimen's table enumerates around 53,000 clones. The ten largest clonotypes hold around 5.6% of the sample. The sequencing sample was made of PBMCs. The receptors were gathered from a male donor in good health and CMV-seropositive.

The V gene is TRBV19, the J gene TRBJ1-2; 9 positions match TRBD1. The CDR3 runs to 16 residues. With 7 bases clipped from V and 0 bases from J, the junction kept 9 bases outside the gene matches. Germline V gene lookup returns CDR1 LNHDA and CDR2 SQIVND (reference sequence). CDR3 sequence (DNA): TGTGCCAGTAATTTGGGACAGGGCCTTACTAACTATGGCTACACCTTC. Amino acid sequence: CASNLGQGLTNYGYTF.

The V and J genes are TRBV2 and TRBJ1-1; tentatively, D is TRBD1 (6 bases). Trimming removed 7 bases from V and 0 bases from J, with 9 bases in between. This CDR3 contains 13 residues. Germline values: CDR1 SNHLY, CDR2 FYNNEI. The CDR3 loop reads CASIGQLNTEAFF. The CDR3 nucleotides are TGTGCCAGCATTGGACAGTTGAACACTGAAGCTTTCTTT.

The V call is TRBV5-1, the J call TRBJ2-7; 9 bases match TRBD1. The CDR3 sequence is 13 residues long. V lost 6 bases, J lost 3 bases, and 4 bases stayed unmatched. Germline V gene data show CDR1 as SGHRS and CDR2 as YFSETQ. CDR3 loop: CASTGTGNYEQYF. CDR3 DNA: TGCGCCAGCACAGGGACAGGGAACTACGAGCAGTACTTC.

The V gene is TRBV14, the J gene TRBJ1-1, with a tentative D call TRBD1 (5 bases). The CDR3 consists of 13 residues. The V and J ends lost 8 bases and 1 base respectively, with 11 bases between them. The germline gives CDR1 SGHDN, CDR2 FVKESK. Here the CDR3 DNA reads TGTGCCAGCTCTGGACACCCGAACACTGAAGCTTTCTTT. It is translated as CASSGHPNTEAFF.

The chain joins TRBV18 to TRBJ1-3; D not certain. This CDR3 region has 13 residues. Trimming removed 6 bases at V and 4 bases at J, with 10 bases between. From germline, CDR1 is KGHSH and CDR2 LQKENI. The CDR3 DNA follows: TGTGCCAGCTCCATGGCGGAAGGAAACACCATATATTTT. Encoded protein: CASSMAEGNTIYF.

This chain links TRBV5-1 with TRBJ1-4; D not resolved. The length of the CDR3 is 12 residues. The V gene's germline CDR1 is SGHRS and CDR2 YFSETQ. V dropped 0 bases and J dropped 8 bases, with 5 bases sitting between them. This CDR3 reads CASSLVGEKLFF. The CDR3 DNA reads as TGCGCCAGCAGCTTGGTGGGCGAAAAACTGTTTTTT. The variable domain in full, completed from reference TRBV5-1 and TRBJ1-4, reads KAGVTQTPRYLIKTRGQQVTLSCSPISGHRSVSWYQQTPGQGLQFLFEYFSETQRNKGNFPGRFSGRQFSNSRSEMNVSTLELGDSALYLCASSLVGEKLFFGSGTQLSVL.

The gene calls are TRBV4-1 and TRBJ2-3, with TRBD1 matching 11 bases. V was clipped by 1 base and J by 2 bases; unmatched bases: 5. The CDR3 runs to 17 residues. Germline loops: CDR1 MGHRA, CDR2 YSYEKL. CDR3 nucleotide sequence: TGCGCCAGCAGCCAAGGGACAGGGGGCTTCAACACAGATACGCAGTATTTT. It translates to CASSQGTGGFNTDTQYF.

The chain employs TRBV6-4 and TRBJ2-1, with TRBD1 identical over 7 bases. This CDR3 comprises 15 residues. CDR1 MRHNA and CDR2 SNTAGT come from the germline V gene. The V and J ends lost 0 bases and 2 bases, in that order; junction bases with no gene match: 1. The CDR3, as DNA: TGTGCCAGCAGTGACTCGGGGACAGCCTACAATGAGCAGTTCTTC. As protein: CASSDSGTAYNEQFF.

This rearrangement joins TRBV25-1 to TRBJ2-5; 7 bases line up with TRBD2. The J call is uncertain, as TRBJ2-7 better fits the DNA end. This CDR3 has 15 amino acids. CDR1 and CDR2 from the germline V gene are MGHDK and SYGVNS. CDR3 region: CASSEWLGGRDEQYF. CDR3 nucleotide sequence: TGTGCCAGCAGTGAATGGCTGGGGGGGAGGGACGAGCAGTACTTC.